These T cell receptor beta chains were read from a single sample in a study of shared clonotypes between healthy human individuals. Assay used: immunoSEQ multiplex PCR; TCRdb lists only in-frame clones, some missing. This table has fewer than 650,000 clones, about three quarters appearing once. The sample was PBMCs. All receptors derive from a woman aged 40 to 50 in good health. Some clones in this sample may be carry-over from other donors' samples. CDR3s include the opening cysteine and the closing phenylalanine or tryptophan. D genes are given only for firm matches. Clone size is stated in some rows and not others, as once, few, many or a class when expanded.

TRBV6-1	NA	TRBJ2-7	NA	TGTGCCAGCAGTGACGGGGGGCTGACTTACGAGCAGTACTTC	CASSDGGLTYEQYF
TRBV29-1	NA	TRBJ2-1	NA	TGCAGCGTTGCGGGGGTGCGCTCCTACAATGAGCAGTTCTTC	CSVAGVRSYNEQFF
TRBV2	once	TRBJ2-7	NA	TGTGCCAGCAGTGGCCAGTCAGGGGTCGGCGAGCAGTACTTC	CASSGQSGVGEQYF
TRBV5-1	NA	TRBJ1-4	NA	TGCGCCAGCAGCGACACAGGGTCGACTGAAAAACTGTTTTTT	CASSDTGSTEKLFF
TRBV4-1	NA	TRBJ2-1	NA	TGCGCCAGCAGCCTATATGGGGGCCTTACCAACAATGAGCAGTTCTTC	CASSLYGGLTNNEQFF
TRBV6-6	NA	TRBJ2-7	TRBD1	TGTGCCAGCAGACCGGGACAGGGCTACGAGCAGTACTTC	CASRPGQGYEQYF
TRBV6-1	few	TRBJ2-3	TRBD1	TGTGCCAGCAGCCCGGGACAGAGCACAGATACGCAGTATTTT	CASSPGQSTDTQYF
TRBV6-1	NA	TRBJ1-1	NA	TGTGCCAGCTCAGAACAGCCGAACACTGAAGCTTTCTTT	CASSEQPNTEAFF
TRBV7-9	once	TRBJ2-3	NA	TGTGCCAGCAGCTTAATTGGAGATACGCAGTATTTT	CASSLIGDTQYF
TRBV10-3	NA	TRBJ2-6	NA	TGTGCCACAGAGAGCTCTGGGGCCAACGTCCTGACTTTC	CATESSGANVLTF
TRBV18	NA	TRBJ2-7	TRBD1	TGTGCCAGCTCACCCGGGACAGGGTTATACGAGCAGTACTTC	CASSPGTGLYEQYF
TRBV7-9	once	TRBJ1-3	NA	TGTGCCAGCAGCATAGTATGGGGCAGTGGAAACACCATATATTTT	CASSIVWGSGNTIYF
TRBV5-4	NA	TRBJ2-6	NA	TGTGCCAGCAGATCGGAAGAGGTCGTGGGGGGCTCTGGGGCCAACGTCCTGACTTTC	CASRSEEVVGGSGANVLTF